This TCR beta chain was identified during a study of PD-1 blockade in classical Hodgkin lymphoma. Every patient had relapsed following autologous stem cell transplantation, and cohorts differed in brentuximab vedotin exposure. Using immunoSEQ multiplex PCR, the repertoire was profiled, and TCRdb retains in-frame clones only, with some absent. The sample has more than 25,000 clones, just over 85% seen once; the top ten hold around 2.7%. Germline trimming cut 5 bases from V and 8 bases from J; bases unmatched to any gene: 14. The CDR3 sequence is 15 residues long. Germline CDR1 and CDR2: SEHNR and FQNEAQ (reference sequence).

The chain employs TRBV7-9 and TRBJ1-2; the match to TRBD1 covers 7 bases. The source of this sequence is a human donor with classical Hodgkin lymphoma. The sequences come from peripheral blood mononuclear cells (PBMCs), collected at baseline. The CDR3 bases are TGTGCCAGCAGCCCAGCCGACAGGGTGGAGACAGGCTACACCTTC. It codes for CASSPADRVETGYTF.